This T cell receptor beta chain appears in the sequencing data of a study of T cells in Graves' hyperthyroidism and ophthalmopathy. Study observations and caveats: Peripheral blood also featured most of the thyroid clonotypes expanded above 0.001.

Not enrolled were patients with uncontrolled infection, other autoimmune disease, pregnancy or lactation. Clinical symptoms, serum thyroxine and TRAb, thyroid ultrasound and orbital computed tomography were used for the diagnoses. What was amplified from RNA transcripts were TCR beta CDR3 regions. An initial round of RT-PCR targeting the TCR CDR3 relied on the HTBI primer set. TCRdb re-analysed the multiplex PCR reads in MiXCR, keeping a single row per CDR3 protein. Here the sample spans approximately 640,000 distinct CDR3 sequences, roughly 46% being singletons. Germline CDR1 LNHNV, CDR2 YYDKDF (reference sequence). The CDR3 totals 14 residues. The V and J ends lost 8 bases and 2 bases respectively, with 15 bases between them. The sample holds many counts of this clonotype. The antigen is undetermined.

The chain uses TRBV15 and TRBJ1-1; a weak D match, TRBD1 (5 bases). This receptor was obtained from an adult man with Graves' disease, either hyperthyroidism or ophthalmopathy (not recorded which). Material: peripheral blood or thyroid tissue (not recorded which). Written as DNA, the CDR3 is TGTGCCACCTGGAGGGCAGGGACTAACACTGAAGCTTTCTTT. It yields the protein CATWRAGTNTEAFF.